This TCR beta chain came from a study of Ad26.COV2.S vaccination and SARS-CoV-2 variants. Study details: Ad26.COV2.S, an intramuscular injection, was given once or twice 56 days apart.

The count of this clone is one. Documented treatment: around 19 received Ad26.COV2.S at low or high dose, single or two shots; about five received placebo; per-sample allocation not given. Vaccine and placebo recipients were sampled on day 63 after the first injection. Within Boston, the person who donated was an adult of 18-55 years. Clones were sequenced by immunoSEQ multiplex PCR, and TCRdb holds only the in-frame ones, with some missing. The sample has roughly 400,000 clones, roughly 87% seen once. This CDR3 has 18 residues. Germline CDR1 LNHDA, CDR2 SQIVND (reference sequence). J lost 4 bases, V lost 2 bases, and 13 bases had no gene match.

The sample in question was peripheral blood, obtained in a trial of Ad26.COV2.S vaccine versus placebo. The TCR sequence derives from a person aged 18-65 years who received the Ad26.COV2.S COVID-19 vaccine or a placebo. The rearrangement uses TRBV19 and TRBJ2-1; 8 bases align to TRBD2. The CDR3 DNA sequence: TGTGCCAGTAGTATACCCAGCGTTAGCGGGATTAGATACAATGAGCAGTTCTTC. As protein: CASSIPSVSGIRYNEQFF.